The 13 T cell receptor beta chains presented below share a single source sample, sequenced in a study of T cell responses to AZD1222 COVID-19 vaccine. Some clones are missing from TCRdb's copy, which holds only in-frame ones; the method was immunoSEQ multiplex PCR. The data hold 150,000 or so clones, with 75% to 95% observed a single time. Sequences were derived from peripheral blood, sampled on day 0 of AZD1222 vaccination. These receptors were taken from an adult in good health.

J is TRBJ1-2 and V is TRBV5-1; D uncertain. V lost 4 bases, J lost 7 bases, and 14 bases lay in between. This CDR3 has 13 amino acids. Germline loops: CDR1 SGHRS, CDR2 YFSETQ. The chain's CDR3 is CASSAGSRFGYTF. The CDR3, as DNA: TGCGCCAGCAGCGCCGGGTCTCGGTTTGGCTACACCTTC.

The J gene is TRBJ2-7, the V gene TRBV7-8; a possible D gene is TRBD1 (6 bases). Between the trimmed V and J ends, which lost 3 bases and 6 bases, there was a span of 12 bases. CDR3 length equals 13 residues. Germline CDR1 and CDR2: SGHVS and FQNEAQ. CDR3 DNA: TGTGCCAGCAGCTTTCGACAGGCCCTCGAGCAGTACTTC. Protein product: CASSFRQALEQYF. Drawing the rest from reference TRBV7-8 and TRBJ2-7, the complete variable domain is GAGVSQSPRYKVAKRGQDVALRCDPISGHVSLFWYQQALGQGPEFLTYFQNEAQLDKSGLPSDRFFAERPEGSVSTLKIQRTQQEDSAVYLCASSFRQALEQYFGPGTRLTVT.

The chain combines TRBV5-6 with TRBJ2-3, with D perhaps TRBD2 (6 bases). This CDR3 spans 13 amino acids. Germline loops: CDR1 SGHDT, CDR2 YYEEEE. With 4 bases removed from V and 4 bases from J, the gap between germline ends came to 10 bases. The CDR3 nucleotides read TGTGCCAGCAGCCGCACTAGCTCAGATACGCAGTATTTT. It yields the protein CASSRTSSDTQYF.

The chain combines TRBV12-2 with TRBJ2-3; the table names TRBD2, a call not compared with the DNA. TRBV12-2 is labeled a pseudogene. The CDR3 runs 17 residues. The CDR3, as DNA: TGTGCAAGTCGCCTGGTGGATAGCGGGGAGATCACAGATACGCAGTATTTT. Its protein product is CASRLVDSGEITDTQYF.

This sequence joins TRBV28 and TRBJ1-3; tentative D call: TRBD1 (5 bases). The CDR3 sequence is 19 residues long. V was clipped by 5 bases and J by 0 bases, with 23 bases between them. From germline, CDR1 is MDHEN and CDR2 SYDVKM. The chain's CDR3 is CASSLPRGVRADSGNTIYF. The CDR3 DNA reads TGTGCCAGCAGTCTACCTCGAGGGGTGAGGGCGGACTCTGGAAACACCATATATTTT.

This clone was observed a handful of times. The chain is built from TRBV4-3 and TRBJ2-5; 8 nucleotides match TRBD2. The V segment lost 1 base and the J segment 1 base; nucleotides outside the gene matches: 2. This CDR3 has 15 amino acids. The germline V gene has CDR1 LGHNA and CDR2 YSLEER. The CDR3 DNA sequence: TGCGCCAGCAGCCAAGCCCGGGGGGGCCAAGAGACCCAGTACTTC. Its translation is CASSQARGGQETQYF.

The chain couples TRBV7-9 to TRBJ2-3; D may be TRBD1 or TRBD2 (5 bases each). The V gene lost 5 bases and the J gene lost 0 bases, with 12 bases spanning the gap. Germline CDR1 is SEHNR and CDR2 is FQNEAQ (reference sequence). CDR3 length equals 15 residues. DNA of the CDR3: TGTGCCAGCAGCCCCGACGGGGCAAGCACAGATACGCAGTATTTT. Protein: CASSPDGASTDTQYF.

The chain has TRBV4-3 and TRBJ1-1; D is undetermined. Per germline, CDR1 LGHNA and CDR2 YSLEER. The V gene lost 1 base and the J gene lost 1 base, with 10 bases spanning the gap. The length of the CDR3 is 15 residues. The CDR3 DNA follows: TGCGCCAGCAGCCAAGCGGCGCAGTCGAACACTGAAGCTTTCTTT. It is translated as CASSQAAQSNTEAFF.

The chain joins TRBV3-1 (or the pseudogene TRBV3-2) to TRBJ2-6; no reliable D call. V lost 0 bases, J lost 0 bases, and 6 bases lay in between. The germline gives CDR1 LGHDT, CDR2 YNNKEL (reference sequence). The CDR3 covers 16 residues. The DNA for the CDR3 is TGTGCCAGCAGCCAAGAAAGAAACTCTGGGGCCAACGTCCTGACTTTC. Encoded protein: CASSQERNSGANVLTF.

CDR3 region: CASSSSDRDRGRANEKLFF. The CDR3 nucleotides are TGCGCCAGCAGCTCGTCGGACCGGGACAGGGGTAGGGCTAATGAAAAACTGTTTTTT. The V call is TRBV5-1, the J call TRBJ1-4; 10 positions agree with TRBD1. The CDR3 covers 19 residues. Germline lookup yields CDR1 SGHRS and CDR2 YFSETQ. V lost 3 bases and J lost 3; bases outside the gene matches: 14.

This clone was counted once. The chain is built from TRBV5-1 and TRBJ2-7; TRBD1 matches 11 bases. Germline assignment: CDR1 SGHRS and CDR2 YFSETQ. The V and J ends lost 4 bases and 4 bases, in that order; junction bases with no gene match: 7. The CDR3 length is 15 residues. The DNA for the CDR3 is TGCGCCAGCAGCACTGGACAGGGGGCGCAATACGAGCAGTACTTC. Its protein is CASSTGQGAQYEQYF.

DNA for the CDR3: TGTGCCAGCAGTGAGTTCAGGTACACTGAAGCTTTCTTT. Translated: CASSEFRYTEAFF. This chain joins TRBV25-1 and TRBJ1-1; D unclear. The germline gives CDR1 MGHDK, CDR2 SYGVNS. V dropped 3 bases and J dropped 3 bases, with 8 bases sitting between them. The CDR3 has 13 residues.

This clone turned up a few times. The CDR3 reads CASSFEASYEQYF. DNA for the CDR3: TGTGCCAGCAGTTTCGAGGCCTCCTACGAGCAGTACTTC. The chain combines TRBV27 with TRBJ2-7, with D unclear. The V gene's germline CDR1 is MNHEY and CDR2 SMNVEV (reference sequence). Trimming pared 3 bases from V and 0 bases from J, leaving 6 bases between. CDR3 size: 13 residues.